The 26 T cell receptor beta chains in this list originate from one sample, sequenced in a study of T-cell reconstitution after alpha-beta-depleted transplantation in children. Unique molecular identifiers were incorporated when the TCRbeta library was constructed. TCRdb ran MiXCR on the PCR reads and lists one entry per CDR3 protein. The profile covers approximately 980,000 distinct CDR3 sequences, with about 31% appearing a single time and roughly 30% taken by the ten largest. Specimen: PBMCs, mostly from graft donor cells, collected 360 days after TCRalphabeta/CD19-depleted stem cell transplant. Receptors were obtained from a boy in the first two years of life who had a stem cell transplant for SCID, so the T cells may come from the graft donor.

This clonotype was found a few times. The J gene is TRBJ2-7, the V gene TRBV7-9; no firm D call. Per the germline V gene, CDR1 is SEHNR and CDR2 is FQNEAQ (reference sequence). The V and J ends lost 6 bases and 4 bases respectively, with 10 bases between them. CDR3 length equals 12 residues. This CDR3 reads CASRGQAYEQYF. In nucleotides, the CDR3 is TGTGCCAGCAGGGGCCAGGCGTACGAGCAGTACTTC.

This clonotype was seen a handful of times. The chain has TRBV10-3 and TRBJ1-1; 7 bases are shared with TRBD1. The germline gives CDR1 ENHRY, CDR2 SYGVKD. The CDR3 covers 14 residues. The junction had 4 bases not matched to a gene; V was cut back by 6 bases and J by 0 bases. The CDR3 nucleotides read TGTGCCATCAGAAAGACAGGGATGAACACTGAAGCTTTCTTT. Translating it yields CAIRKTGMNTEAFF.

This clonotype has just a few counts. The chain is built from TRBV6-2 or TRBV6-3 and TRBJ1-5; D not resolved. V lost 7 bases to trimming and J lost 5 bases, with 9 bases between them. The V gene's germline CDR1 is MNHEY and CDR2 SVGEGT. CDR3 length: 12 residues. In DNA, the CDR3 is TGTGCCAGCAATGAGGGCCATCAGCCCCAGCATTTT. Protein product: CASNEGHQPQHF.

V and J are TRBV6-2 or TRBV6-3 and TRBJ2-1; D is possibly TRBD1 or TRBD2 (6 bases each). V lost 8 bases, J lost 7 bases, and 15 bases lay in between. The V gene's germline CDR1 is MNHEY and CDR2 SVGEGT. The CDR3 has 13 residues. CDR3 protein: CASWDRGRNEQFF. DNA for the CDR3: TGTGCCAGCTGGGACCGGGGGCGTAATGAGCAGTTCTTC.

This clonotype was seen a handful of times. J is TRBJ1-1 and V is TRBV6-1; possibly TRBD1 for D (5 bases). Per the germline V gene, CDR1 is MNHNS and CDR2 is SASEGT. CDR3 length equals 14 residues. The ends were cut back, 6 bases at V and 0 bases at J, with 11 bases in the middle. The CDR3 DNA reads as TGTGCCAGCAGGTCCGGGGCCATGAACACTGAAGCTTTCTTT. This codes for CASRSGAMNTEAFF.

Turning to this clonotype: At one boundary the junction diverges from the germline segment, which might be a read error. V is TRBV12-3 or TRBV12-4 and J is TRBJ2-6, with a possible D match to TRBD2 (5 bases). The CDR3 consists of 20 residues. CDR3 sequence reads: CASSPLRTVVSSSGANVLTF. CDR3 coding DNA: TGTGCAAGCAGCCCGTTGAGGACTGTAGTTTCCAGCTCTGGGGCCAACGTCCTGACTTTC.

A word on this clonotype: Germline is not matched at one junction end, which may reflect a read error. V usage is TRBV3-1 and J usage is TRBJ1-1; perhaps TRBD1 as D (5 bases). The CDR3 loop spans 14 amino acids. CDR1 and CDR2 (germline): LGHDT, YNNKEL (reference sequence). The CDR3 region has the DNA TGTGCCACCAGCCAGGGAGTCCCGAGCACTGAAGCTTTCTTT. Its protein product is CATSQGVPSTEAFF.

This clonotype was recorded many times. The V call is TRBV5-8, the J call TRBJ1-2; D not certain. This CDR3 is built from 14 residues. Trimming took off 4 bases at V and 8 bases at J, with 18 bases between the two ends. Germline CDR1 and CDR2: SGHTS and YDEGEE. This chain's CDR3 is CASSPRGGHRGYTF. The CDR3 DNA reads TGTGCCAGCAGCCCTCGGGGAGGGCATCGAGGCTACACCTTC.

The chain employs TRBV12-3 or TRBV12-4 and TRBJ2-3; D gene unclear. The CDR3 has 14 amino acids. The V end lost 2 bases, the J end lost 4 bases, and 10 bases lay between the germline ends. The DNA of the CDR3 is TGTGCCAGCAGTTTAAGGCAGGCTCCAGATACGCAGTATTTT. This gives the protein CASSLRQAPDTQYF.

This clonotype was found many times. DNA of the CDR3: TGCAGTGCTAGAGAGGGCTACGAGCAGTACTTC. Protein: CSAREGYEQYF. The chain recombines TRBV20-1 with TRBJ2-7; D ambiguous. Germline V lookup: CDR1 DFQATT, CDR2 SNEGSKA (reference sequence). Trimming cost V 0 bases and J 3 bases, with 3 bases left between them. This CDR3 region has 11 residues.

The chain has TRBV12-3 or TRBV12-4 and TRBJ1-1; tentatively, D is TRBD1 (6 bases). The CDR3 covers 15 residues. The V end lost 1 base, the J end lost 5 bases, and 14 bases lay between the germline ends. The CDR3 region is CASSLGAHQGTEAFF. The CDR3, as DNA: TGTGCCAGCAGTTTAGGGGCCCACCAGGGGACTGAAGCTTTCTTT.

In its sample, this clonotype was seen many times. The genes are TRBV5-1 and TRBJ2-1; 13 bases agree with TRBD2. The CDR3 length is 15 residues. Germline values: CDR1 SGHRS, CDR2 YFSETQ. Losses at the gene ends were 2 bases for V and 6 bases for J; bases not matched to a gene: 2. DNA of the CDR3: TGCGCCAGCAGCTTAAGACTAGCGGGGGGCAATGAGCAGTTCTTC. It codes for CASSLRLAGGNEQFF. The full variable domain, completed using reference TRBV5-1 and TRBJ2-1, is KAGVTQTPRYLIKTRGQQVTLSCSPISGHRSVSWYQQTPGQGLQFLFEYFSETQRNKGNFPGRFSGRQFSNSRSEMNVSTLELGDSALYLCASSLRLAGGNEQFFGPGTRLTVL.

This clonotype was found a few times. The CDR3 sequence is CASSGSQEFTDTQYF. CDR3 DNA sequence: TGTGCCAGCAGCGGGTCACAGGAGTTCACAGATACGCAGTATTTT. The chain carries TRBV7-9 and TRBJ2-3; tentatively, D is TRBD1 (5 bases). V was trimmed by 5 bases and J by 2 bases, leaving 14 bases between them. Germline V CDR1 and CDR2: SEHNR, FQNEAQ (reference sequence). The CDR3 has 15 amino acids.

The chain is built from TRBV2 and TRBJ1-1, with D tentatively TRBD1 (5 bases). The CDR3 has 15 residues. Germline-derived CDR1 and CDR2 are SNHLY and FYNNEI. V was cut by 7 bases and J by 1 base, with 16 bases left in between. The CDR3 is CASTGTPRGNTEAFF. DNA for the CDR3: TGTGCCAGCACCGGGACCCCTCGCGGGAACACTGAAGCTTTCTTT.

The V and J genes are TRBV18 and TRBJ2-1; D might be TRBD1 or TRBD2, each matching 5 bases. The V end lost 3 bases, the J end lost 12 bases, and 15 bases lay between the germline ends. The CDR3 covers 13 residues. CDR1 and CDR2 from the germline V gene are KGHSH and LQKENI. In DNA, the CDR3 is TGTGCCAGCTCACCGTCCCTGGGGGACCTGCAGTTCTTC. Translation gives CASSPSLGDLQFF.

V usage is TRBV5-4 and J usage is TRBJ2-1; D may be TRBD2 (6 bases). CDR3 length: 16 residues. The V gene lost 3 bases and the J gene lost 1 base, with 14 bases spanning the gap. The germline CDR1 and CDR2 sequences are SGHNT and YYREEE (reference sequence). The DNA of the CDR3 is TGTGCCAGCAGCTCGGAGGGGATAGGGTCCTACAATGAGCAGTTCTTC. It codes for CASSSEGIGSYNEQFF.

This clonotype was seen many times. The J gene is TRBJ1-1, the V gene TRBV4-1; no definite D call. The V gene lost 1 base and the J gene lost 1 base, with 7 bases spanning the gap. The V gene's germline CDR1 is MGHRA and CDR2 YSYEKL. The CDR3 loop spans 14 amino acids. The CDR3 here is CASSQGLANTEAFF. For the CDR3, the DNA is TGCGCCAGCAGCCAAGGGCTGGCGAACACTGAAGCTTTCTTT.

The CDR3 DNA sequence: TGTGCCAGCTCGCCGACAGGGGACCAGTTCTTC. Translated, it gives CASSPTGDQFF. The chain is built from TRBV18 and TRBJ2-1, with 8 bases fitting TRBD1. V trimming: 6 bases; J trimming: 13 bases; junction bases outside the gene matches: 5. Germline lookup yields CDR1 KGHSH and CDR2 LQKENI. CDR3 size: 11 residues.

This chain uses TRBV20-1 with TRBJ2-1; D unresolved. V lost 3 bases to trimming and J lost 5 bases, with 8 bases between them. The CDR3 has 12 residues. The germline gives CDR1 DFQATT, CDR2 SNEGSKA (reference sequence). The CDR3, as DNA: TGCAGTGCTAGTCCCCAAGACAATGAGCAGTTCTTC. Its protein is CSASPQDNEQFF.

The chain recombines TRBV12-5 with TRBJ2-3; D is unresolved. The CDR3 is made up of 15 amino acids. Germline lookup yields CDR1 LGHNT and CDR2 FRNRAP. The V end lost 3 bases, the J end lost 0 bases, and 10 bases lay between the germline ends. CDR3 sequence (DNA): TGTGCTAGTGGTTTCGTCGGGTCTAGCACAGATACGCAGTATTTT. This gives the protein CASGFVGSSTDTQYF.

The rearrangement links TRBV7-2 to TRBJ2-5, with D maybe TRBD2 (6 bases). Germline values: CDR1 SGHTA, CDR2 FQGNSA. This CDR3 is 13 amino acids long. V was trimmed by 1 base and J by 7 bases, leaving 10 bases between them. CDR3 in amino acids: CASSLEVAATQYF. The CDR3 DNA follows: TGTGCCAGCAGCTTAGAAGTAGCGGCGACCCAGTACTTC.

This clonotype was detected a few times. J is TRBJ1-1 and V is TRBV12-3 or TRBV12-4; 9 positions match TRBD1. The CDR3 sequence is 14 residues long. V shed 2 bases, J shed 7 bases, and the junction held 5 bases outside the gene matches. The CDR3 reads CASSLITDRGEAFF. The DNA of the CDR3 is TGTGCCAGCAGTTTAATAACGGACAGGGGTGAAGCTTTCTTT.

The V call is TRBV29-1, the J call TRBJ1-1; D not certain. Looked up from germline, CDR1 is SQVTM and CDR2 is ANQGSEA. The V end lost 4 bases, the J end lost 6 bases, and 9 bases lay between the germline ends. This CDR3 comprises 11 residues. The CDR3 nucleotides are TGCAGCGTTGGGAACTCTGCTGAAGCTTTCTTT. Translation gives CSVGNSAEAFF. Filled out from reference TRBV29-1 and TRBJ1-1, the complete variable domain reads SAVISQKPSRDICQRGTSLTIQCQVDSQVTMMFWYRQQPGQSLTLIATANQGSEATYESGFVIDKFPISRPNLTFSTLTVSNMSPEDSSIYLCSVGNSAEAFFGQGTRLTVV.

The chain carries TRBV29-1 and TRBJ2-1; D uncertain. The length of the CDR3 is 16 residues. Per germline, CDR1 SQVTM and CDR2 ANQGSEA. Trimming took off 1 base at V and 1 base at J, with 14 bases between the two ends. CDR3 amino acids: CSVEVQPTRSYNEQFF. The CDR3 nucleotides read TGCAGCGTTGAAGTTCAACCGACCCGTTCCTACAATGAGCAGTTCTTC.

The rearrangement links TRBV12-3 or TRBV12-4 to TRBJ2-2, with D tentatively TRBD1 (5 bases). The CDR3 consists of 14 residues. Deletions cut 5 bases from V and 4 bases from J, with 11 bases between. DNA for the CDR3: TGTGCCAGCAGTACCTCAGGGTTCACCGGGGAGCTGTTTTTT. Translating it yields CASSTSGFTGELFF.

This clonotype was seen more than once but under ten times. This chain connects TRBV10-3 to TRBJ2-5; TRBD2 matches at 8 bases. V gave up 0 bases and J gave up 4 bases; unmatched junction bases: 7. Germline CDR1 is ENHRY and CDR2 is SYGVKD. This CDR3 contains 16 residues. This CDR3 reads CAISESGLVGRETQYF. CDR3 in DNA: TGTGCCATCAGTGAGTCGGGACTAGTTGGCCGAGAGACCCAGTACTTC.